Listed below are T cell receptor beta chains from one sample, sequenced in a study of human T cells and chemical hapten exposure. TCRdb passed the RACE reads through MiXCR, listing each CDR3 protein once. The sample consists of around 82,000 distinct CDR3 sequences, about 6.3% of them appearing once. This specimen was whole blood, taken in connection with sensitization to the hapten diphenylcyclopropenone (DPC). These receptors were collected from a woman aged 30 to 39 with alopecia areata. Some clones in this sample may be carry-over from other donors' samples. The CDR3 runs from the conserved cysteine through the conserved F or W. The D gene is left open where the match is weak. For some rows the clone size is stated as once, few or many, or as a class when expanded; others skip it.

cdr3_length: 16; v_call: TRBV7-9; j_call: TRBJ2-3; d_call: TRBD2; clone_size: many; cdr3_aa: CASSPTSGESTDTQYF; cdr3_nt: TGTGCCAGCAGCCCTACTAGCGGGGAGAGCACAGATACGCAGTATTTT
cdr3_length: 14; v_call: TRBV3-1; j_call: TRBJ1-1; d_call: -; clone_size: -; cdr3_aa: CASSHGTGRVEAFF; cdr3_nt: TGTGCCAGCAGCCATGGGACGGGGCGGGTCGAAGCTTTCTTT
cdr3_length: 14; v_call: TRBV6-5; j_call: TRBJ2-5; d_call: -; clone_size: many; cdr3_aa: CASSYSWGQETQYF; cdr3_nt: TGTGCCAGCAGTTACTCGTGGGGCCAAGAGACCCAGTACTTC
cdr3_length: 14; v_call: TRBV20-1; j_call: TRBJ1-6; d_call: -; clone_size: few; cdr3_aa: CSAPRGDLQSPLHF; cdr3_nt: TGCAGTGCTCCCCGAGGGGACCTGCAGTCACCCCTCCACTTT
cdr3_length: 13; v_call: TRBV20-1; j_call: TRBJ2-4; d_call: -; clone_size: few; cdr3_aa: CSASHAAKNIQYF; cdr3_nt: TGCAGTGCTTCCCATGCGGCCAAAAACATTCAGTACTTC
cdr3_length: 14; v_call: TRBV7-9; j_call: TRBJ1-4; d_call: -; clone_size: many; cdr3_aa: CASSAGQSNEKLFF; cdr3_nt: TGTGCCAGCAGCGCCGGACAGTCTAATGAAAAACTGTTTTTT
cdr3_length: 14; v_call: TRBV24-1; j_call: TRBJ1-1; d_call: TRBD1; clone_size: many; cdr3_aa: CATSDFGTGGGTFF; cdr3_nt: TGTGCCACCAGTGATTTTGGGACAGGGGGCGGAACTTTCTTT
cdr3_length: 15; v_call: TRBV7-9; j_call: TRBJ2-4; d_call: -; clone_size: few; cdr3_aa: CASSEMDIAKNIQYF; cdr3_nt: TGTGCCAGCAGCGAGATGGATATAGCCAAAAACATTCAGTACTTC
cdr3_length: 20; v_call: TRBV24-1; j_call: TRBJ2-3; d_call: TRBD1; clone_size: many; cdr3_aa: CATSDLTGGAPNRTTDTQYF; cdr3_nt: TGTGCCACCAGTGATTTGACAGGGGGAGCCCCTAACAGGACCACAGATACGCAGTATTTT
cdr3_length: 14; v_call: TRBV5-4; j_call: TRBJ2-5; d_call: -; clone_size: few; cdr3_aa: CASSLGGSPQTQYF; cdr3_nt: TGTGCCAGCAGCTTAGGGGGGTCCCCCCAGACCCAGTACTTC
cdr3_length: 14; v_call: TRBV20-1; j_call: TRBJ2-3; d_call: -; clone_size: many; cdr3_aa: CSARDRRTADTQYF; cdr3_nt: TGCAGTGCTAGAGATCGGAGGACGGCAGATACGCAGTATTTT
cdr3_length: 15; v_call: TRBV11-2; j_call: TRBJ1-1; d_call: -; clone_size: many; cdr3_aa: CASSPFYAGDTEAFF; cdr3_nt: TGTGCCAGCAGCCCCTTTTATGCGGGGGACACTGAAGCTTTCTTT
cdr3_length: 16; v_call: TRBV2; j_call: TRBJ2-3; d_call: TRBD2; clone_size: few; cdr3_aa: CASSARLAGGIHTQYF; cdr3_nt: TGTGCCAGCAGTGCTCGACTAGCGGGGGGGATCCATACGCAGTATTTT